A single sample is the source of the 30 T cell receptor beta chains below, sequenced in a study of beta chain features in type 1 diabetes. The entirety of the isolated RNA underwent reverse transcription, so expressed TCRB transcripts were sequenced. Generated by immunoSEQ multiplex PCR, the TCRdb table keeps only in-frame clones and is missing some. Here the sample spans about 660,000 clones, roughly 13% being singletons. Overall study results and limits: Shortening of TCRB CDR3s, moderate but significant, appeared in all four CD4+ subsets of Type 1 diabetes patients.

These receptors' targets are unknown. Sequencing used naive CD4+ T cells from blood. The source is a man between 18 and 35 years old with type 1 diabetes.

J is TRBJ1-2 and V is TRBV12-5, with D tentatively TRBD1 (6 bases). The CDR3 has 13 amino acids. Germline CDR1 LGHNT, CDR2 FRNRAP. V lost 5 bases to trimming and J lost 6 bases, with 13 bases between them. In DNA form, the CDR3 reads TGTGCTAGTGGTCCCGCAGGGGCTGATGGCTACACCTTC. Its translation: CASGPAGADGYTF.

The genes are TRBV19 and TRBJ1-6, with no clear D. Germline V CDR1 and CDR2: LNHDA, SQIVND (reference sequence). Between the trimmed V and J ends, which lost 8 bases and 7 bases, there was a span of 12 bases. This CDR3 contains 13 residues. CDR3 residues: CASGVVGNSPLHF. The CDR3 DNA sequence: TGTGCCAGTGGAGTCGTTGGGAATTCACCCCTCCACTTT.

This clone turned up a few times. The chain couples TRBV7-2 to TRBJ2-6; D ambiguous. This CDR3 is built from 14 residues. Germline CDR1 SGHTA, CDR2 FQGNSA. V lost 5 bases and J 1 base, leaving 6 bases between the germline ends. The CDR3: CASSLTSGANVLTF. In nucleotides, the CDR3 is TGTGCCAGCAGCCTAACTTCTGGGGCCAACGTCCTGACTTTC.

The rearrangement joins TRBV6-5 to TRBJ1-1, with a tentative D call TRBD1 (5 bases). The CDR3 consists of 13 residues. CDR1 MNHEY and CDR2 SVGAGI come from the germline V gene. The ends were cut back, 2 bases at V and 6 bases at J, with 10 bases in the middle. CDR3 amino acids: CASSYQGWAEAFF. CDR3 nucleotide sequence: TGTGCCAGCAGTTACCAGGGTTGGGCTGAAGCTTTCTTT.

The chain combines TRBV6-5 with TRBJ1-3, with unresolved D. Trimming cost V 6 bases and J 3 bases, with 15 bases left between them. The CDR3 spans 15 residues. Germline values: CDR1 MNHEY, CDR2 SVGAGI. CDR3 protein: CASRIGRRDGNTIYF. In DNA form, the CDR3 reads TGTGCCAGCAGAATAGGGCGCAGAGATGGAAACACCATATATTTT.

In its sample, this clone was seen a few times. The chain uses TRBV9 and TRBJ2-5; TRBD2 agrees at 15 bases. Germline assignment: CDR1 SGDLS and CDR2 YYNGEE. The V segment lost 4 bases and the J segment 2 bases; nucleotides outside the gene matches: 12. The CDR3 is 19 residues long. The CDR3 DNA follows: TGTGCCAGCAGCCTCCGTCCGGGACTAGCGGGGGGTCGGCAAGAGACCCAGTACTTC. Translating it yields CASSLRPGLAGGRQETQYF. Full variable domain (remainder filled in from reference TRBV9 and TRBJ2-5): DSGVTQTPKHLITATGQRVTLRCSPRSGDLSVYWYQQSLDQGLQFLIQYYNGEERAKGNILERFSAQQFPDLHSELNLSSLELGDSALYFCASSLRPGLAGGRQETQYFGPGTRLLVL.

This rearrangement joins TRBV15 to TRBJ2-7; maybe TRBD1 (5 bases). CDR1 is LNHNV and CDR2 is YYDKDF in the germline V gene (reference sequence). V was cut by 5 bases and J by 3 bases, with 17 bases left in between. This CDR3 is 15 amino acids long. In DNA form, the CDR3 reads TGTGCCACCAGCCCCCCTGGCAGGGCACTCTACGAGCAGTACTTC. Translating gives CATSPPGRALYEQYF.

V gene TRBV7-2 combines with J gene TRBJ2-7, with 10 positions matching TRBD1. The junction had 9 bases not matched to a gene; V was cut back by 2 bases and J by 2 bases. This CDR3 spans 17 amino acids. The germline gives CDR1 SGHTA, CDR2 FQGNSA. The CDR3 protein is CASSLPWRDRGTYEQYF. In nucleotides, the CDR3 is TGTGCCAGCAGCTTACCTTGGAGGGACAGGGGTACCTACGAGCAGTACTTC.

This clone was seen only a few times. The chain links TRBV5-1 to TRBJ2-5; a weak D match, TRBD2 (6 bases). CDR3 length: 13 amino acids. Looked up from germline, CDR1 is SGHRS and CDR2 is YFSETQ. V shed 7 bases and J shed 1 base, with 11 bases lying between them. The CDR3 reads CASEPGSQETQYF. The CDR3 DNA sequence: TGCGCCAGCGAGCCCGGGAGCCAAGAGACCCAGTACTTC.

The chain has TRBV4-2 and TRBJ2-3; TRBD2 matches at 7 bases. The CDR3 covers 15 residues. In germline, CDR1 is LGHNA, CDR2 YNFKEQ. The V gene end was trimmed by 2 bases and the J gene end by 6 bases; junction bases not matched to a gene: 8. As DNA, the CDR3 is TGTGCCAGCAGCCAAAGAGGGGACTATCCCGATACGCAGTATTTT. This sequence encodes CASSQRGDYPDTQYF.

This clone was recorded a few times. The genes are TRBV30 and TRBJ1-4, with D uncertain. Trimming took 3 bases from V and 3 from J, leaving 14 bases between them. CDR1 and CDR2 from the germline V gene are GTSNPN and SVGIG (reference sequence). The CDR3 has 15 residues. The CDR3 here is CAWSGLREPNEKLFF. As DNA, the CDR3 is TGTGCCTGGAGCGGTCTTCGGGAGCCTAATGAAAAACTGTTTTTT.

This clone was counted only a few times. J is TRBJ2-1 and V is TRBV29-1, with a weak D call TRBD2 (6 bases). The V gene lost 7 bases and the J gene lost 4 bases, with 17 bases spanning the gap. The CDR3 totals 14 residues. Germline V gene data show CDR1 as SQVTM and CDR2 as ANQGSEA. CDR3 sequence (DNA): TGCAGCGGGACCGGGGACTCAAATTACAATGAGCAGTTCTTC. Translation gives CSGTGDSNYNEQFF.

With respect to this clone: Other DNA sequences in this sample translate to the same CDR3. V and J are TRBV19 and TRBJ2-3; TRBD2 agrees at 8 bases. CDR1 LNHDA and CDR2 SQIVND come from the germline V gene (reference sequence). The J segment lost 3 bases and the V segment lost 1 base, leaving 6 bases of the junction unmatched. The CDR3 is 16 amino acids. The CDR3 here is CASSIGLAGRTDTQYF. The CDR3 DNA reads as TGTGCCAGTAGTATAGGATTAGCGGGACGGACAGATACGCAGTATTTT.

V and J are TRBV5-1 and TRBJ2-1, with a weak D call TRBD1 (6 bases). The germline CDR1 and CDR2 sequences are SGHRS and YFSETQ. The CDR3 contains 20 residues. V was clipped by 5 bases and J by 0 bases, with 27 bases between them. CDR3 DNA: TGCGCCAGCAGTCGCCCCCGGTCAGGGGTCGGCTTAAGCTCCTACAATGAGCAGTTCTTC. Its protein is CASSRPRSGVGLSSYNEQFF.

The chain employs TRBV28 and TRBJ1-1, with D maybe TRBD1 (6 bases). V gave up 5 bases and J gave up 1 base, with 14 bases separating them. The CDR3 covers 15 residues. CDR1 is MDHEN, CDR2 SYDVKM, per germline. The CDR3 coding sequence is TGTGCCAGCAGTACCCACCAACAGGGGAACACTGAAGCTTTCTTT. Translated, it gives CASSTHQQGNTEAFF.

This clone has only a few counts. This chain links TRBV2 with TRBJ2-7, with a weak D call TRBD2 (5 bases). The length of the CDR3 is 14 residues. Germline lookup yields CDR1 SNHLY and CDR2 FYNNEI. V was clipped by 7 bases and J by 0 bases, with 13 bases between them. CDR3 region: CASNSGISSYEQYF. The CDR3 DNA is TGTGCCAGCAATTCCGGGATCAGCTCCTACGAGCAGTACTTC.

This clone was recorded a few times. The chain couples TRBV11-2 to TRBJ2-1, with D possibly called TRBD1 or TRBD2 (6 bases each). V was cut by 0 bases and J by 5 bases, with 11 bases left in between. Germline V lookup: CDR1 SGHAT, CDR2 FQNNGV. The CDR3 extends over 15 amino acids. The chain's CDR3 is CASSLDSGAHNEQFF. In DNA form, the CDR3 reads TGTGCCAGCAGCTTAGATTCGGGGGCGCACAATGAGCAGTTCTTC.

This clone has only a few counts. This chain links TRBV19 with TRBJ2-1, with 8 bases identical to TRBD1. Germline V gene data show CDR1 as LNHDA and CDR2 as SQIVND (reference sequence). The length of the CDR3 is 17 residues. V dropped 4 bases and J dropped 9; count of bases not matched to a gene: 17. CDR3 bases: TGTGCCAGTAGTACAGCATCCCAGGGGGCTGGCGTAGGTGAGCAGTTCTTC. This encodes CASSTASQGAGVGEQFF.

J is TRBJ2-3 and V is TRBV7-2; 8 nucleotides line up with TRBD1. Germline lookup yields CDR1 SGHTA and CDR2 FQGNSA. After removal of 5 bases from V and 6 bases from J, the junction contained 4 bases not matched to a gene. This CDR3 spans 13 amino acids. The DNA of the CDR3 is TGTGCCAGCAGCCCGACAGGGGTGGATACGCAGTATTTT. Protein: CASSPTGVDTQYF.

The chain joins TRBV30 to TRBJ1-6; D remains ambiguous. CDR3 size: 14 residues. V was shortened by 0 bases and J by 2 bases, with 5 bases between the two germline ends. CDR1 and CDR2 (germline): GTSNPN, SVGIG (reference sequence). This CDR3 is CAWSVLPYNSPLHF. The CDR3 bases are TGTGCCTGGAGTGTACTTCCCTATAATTCACCCCTCCACTTT.

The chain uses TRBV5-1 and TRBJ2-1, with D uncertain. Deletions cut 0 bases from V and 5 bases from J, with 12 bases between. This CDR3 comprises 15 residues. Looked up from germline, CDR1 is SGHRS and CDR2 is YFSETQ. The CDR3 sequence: CASSLAGGGNNEQFF. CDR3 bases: TGCGCCAGCAGCTTGGCCGGCGGCGGCAACAATGAGCAGTTCTTC.

CDR3 DNA sequence: TGTGCCAGCAGCGCGGAGAACTATGGCTACACCTTC. Translated, it gives CASSAENYGYTF. This rearrangement joins TRBV9 to TRBJ1-2; D unresolved. The CDR3 contains 12 residues. Germline V lookup: CDR1 SGDLS, CDR2 YYNGEE. The V and J ends lost 3 bases and 2 bases respectively, with 5 bases between them. The whole variable domain, remainder taken from reference TRBV9 and TRBJ1-2, is DSGVTQTPKHLITATGQRVTLRCSPRSGDLSVYWYQQSLDQGLQFLIQYYNGEERAKGNILERFSAQQFPDLHSELNLSSLELGDSALYFCASSAENYGYTFGSGTRLTVV.

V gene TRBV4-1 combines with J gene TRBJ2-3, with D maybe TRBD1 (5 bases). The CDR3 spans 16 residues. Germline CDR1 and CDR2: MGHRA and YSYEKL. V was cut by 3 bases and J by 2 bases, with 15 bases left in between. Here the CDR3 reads CASSHGAGSPTDTQYF. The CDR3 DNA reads TGCGCCAGCAGCCACGGAGCAGGGTCCCCCACAGATACGCAGTATTTT.

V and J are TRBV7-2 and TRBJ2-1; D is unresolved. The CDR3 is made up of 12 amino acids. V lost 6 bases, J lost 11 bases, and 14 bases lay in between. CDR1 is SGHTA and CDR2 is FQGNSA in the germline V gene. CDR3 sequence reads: CASSLSGLKQFF. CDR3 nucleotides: TGTGCCAGCAGTTTGTCCGGTCTCAAGCAGTTCTTC.

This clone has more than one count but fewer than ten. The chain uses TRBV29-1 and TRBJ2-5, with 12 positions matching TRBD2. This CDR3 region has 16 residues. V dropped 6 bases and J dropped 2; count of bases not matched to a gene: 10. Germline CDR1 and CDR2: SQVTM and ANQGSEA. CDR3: CSVAPGTSGPQETQYF. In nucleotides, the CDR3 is TGCAGCGTAGCTCCCGGGACTAGCGGGCCTCAAGAGACCCAGTACTTC.

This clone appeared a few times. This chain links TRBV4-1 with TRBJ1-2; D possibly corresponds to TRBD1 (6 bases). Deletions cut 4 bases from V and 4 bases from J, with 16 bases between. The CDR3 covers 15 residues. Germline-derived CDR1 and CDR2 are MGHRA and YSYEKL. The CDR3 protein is CASSLSRGVSYGYTF. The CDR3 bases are TGCGCCAGCAGCCTCTCGAGGGGGGTCTCCTATGGCTACACCTTC.

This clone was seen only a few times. CDR3 nucleotide sequence: TGTGCCAGCAGCTTAGAAAGTACTGGGGAAAACACCGGGGAGCTGTTTTTT. Translated, it gives CASSLESTGENTGELFF. The chain is built from TRBV7-9 and TRBJ2-2; the D is unclear. V lost 1 base, J lost 2 bases, and 14 bases lay in between. The CDR3 is 17 amino acids. Germline lookup yields CDR1 SEHNR and CDR2 FQNEAQ (reference sequence).

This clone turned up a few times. DNA of the CDR3: TGTGCCTGGACTGGACAGGGGGGAGCCACCGGGGAGCTGTTTTTT. Its protein product is CAWTGQGGATGELFF. This rearrangement joins TRBV30 to TRBJ2-2; 10 bases agree with TRBD1. Looked up from germline, CDR1 is GTSNPN and CDR2 is SVGIG (reference sequence). The CDR3 has 15 amino acids. V was pared by 4 bases and J by 4 bases, with 6 bases of the junction left unmatched.

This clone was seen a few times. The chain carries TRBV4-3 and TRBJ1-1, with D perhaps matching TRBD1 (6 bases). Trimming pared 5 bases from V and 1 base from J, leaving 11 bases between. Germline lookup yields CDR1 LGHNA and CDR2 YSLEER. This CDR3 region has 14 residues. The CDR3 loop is CASSARQENTEAFF. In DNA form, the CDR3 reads TGCGCCAGCAGCGCCCGACAGGAGAACACTGAAGCTTTCTTT.

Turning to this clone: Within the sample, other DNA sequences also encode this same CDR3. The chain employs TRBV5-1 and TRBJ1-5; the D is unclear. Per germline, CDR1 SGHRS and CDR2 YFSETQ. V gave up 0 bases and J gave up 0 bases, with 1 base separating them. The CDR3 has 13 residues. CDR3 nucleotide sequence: TGCGCCAGCAGCTTGGGTAGCAATCAGCCCCAGCATTTT. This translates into CASSLGSNQPQHF.